This TCR beta chain was found in a study of cytomegalovirus exposure and HLA in healthy donors. Points from the study as a whole: Donors belonging to an Asian-associated ancestry cluster reportedly showed fewer N-insertions in productive TCRs than the approximately 670-donor mean, according to what a later analysis found. Listed as cytomegalovirus-associated were approximately 160 TCR beta chains.

Samples came from healthy bone marrow donors. Concerning this clone: The antigen is not known.

PCR amplification relied on 60 Vbeta primers (plus 13 Jbeta primers). Assay used: immunoSEQ multiplex PCR; TCRdb lists only in-frame clones, some missing. This sample yields 90,000 to 120,000 clones, of which roughly 82% are seen a single time; roughly 2.6% belongs to the top ten. This CDR3 region has 17 residues. V was pared by 4 bases and J by 0 bases, with 8 bases of the junction left unmatched. CDR1 is MGHRA, CDR2 YSYEKL, per germline. The sample consisted of PBMCs. The clonotype comes from a man aged 30 to 39 in good health and CMV-seropositive. The chain carries TRBV4-1 and TRBJ2-3; 9 bases line up with TRBD1. CDR3 residues: CASSRAGTGLSTDTQYF. In nucleotides, the CDR3 is TGCGCCAGCAGCCGAGCCGGGACAGGGCTTAGCACAGATACGCAGTATTTT.